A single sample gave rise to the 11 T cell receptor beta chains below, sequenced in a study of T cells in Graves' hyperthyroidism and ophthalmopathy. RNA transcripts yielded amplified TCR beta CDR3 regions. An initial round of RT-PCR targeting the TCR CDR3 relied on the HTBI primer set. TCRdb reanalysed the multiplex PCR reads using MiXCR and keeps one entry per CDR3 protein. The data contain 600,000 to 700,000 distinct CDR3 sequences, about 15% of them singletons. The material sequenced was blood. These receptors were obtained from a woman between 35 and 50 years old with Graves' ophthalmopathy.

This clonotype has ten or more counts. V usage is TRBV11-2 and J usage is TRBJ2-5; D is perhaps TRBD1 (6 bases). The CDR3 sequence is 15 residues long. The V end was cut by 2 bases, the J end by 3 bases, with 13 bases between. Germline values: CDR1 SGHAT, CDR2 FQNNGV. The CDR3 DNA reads TGTGCCAGCAGCTTAACGAGCCGGACAGAAGAGACCCAGTACTTC. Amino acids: CASSLTSRTEETQYF.

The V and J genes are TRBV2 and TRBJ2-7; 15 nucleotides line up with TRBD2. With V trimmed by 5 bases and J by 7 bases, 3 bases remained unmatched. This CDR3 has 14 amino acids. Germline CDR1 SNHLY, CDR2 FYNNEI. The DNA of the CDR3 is TGTGCCAGCAGTTGGACTAGCGGGAGGGGTGAGCAGTACTTC. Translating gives CASSWTSGRGEQYF.

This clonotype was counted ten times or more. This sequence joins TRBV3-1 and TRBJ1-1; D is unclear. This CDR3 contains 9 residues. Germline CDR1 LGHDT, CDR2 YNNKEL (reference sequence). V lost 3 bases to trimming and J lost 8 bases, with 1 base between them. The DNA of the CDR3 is TGTGCCAGCAGCCACGAAGCTTTCTTT. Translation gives CASSHEAFF.

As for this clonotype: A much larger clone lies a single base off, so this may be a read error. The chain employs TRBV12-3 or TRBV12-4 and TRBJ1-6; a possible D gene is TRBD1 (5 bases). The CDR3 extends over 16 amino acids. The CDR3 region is CASSLKRGRSGSLLHF. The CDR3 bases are TGTGCCAGCAGTTTAAAGAGGGGACGGTCTGGGTCACTCCTCCACTTT.

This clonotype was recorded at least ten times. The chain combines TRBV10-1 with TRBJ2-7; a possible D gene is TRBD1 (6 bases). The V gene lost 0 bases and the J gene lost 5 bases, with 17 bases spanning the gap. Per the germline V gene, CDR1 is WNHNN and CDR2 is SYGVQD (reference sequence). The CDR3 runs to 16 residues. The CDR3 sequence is CASSESRTAPRDEQYF. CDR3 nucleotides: TGCGCCAGCAGTGAGTCCCGGACAGCCCCCCGGGACGAGCAGTACTTC.

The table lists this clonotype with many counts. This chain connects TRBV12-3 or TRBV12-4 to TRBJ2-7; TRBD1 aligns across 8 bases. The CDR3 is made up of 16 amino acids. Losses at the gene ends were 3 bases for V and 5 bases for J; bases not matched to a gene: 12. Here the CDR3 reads CASSLYQGAKGDEQYF. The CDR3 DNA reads TGTGCCAGCAGTTTGTATCAGGGGGCAAAAGGCGACGAGCAGTACTTC.

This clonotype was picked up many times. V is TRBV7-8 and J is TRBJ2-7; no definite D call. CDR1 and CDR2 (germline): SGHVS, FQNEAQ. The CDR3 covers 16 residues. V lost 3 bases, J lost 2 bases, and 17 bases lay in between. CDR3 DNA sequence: TGTGCCAGCAGCTTTAGGAGACTGGCGACGACCTACGAGCAGTACTTC. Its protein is CASSFRRLATTYEQYF.

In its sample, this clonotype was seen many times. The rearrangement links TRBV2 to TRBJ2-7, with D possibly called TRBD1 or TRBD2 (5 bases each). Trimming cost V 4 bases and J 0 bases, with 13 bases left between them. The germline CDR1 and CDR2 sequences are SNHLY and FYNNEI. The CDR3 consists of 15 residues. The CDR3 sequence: CASSVGDGSSYEQYF. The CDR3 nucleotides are TGTGCCAGCAGTGTGGGGGACGGTAGCTCCTACGAGCAGTACTTC.

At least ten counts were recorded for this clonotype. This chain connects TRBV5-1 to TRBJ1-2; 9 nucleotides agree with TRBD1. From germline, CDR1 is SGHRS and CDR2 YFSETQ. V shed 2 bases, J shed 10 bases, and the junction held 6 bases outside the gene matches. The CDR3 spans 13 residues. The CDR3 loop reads CASSFGDRVDYTF. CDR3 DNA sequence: TGCGCCAGCAGCTTCGGGGACAGGGTCGACTACACCTTC.

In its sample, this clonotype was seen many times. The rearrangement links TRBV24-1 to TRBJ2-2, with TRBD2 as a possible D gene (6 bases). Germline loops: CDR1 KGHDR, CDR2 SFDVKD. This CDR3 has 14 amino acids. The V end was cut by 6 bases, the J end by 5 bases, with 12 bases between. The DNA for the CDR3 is TGTGCCACCAGTCCACGGGAGTATACCGGGGAGCTGTTTTTT. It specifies CATSPREYTGELFF.

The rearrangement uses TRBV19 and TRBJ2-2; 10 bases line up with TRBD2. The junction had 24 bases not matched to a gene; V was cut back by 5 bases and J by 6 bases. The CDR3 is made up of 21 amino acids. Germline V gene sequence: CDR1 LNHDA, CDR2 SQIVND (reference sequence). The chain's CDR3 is CASSLVPFIQREGRGPGELFF. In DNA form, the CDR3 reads TGTGCCAGTAGTCTAGTTCCTTTTATCCAGCGGGAGGGCCGGGGTCCCGGGGAGCTGTTTTTT.